This T cell receptor beta chain was identified during a study of memory CD4+ T cells and cytomegalovirus serostatus. Overall study results and limits: The CMV-associated TCR signature appears largely within the CD4+ memory repertoire. CD4+ memory repertoires contained 67 of 164 reported CMV TCRbeta sequences. Median bootstrapped AUC for CMV status was about 0.96 originally, about 0.9 US-trained.

Authors' processing steps: After removing out-of-frame reads, over 2 million distinct TCRbeta sequences remained. Assay: immunoSEQ multiplex PCR; the TCRdb copy retains only in-frame clones and omits some. The V and J calls and clone size are taken from that table; D and trimming were inferred from the DNA. The sample has tens of thousands of clones, about 75% seen once. As to this clone: The antigen is undetermined.

This CDR3 spans 16 amino acids. Germline V gene sequence: CDR1 SGHAT, CDR2 FQDESV (reference sequence). The V gene lost 5 bases and the J gene lost 6 bases, with 22 bases spanning the gap. Single viable CD3+CD4+CD8-CD45RO+ cells were sorted as the memory CD4+ T cells. Sequenced sample: memory CD4+ T cells from blood. The TCR comes from an adult in good health and CMV-seropositive. This chain links TRBV11-1 with TRBJ1-1, with D possibly TRBD1 on 6 matching bases. CDR3 region: CASSPGDPIYKAEAFF. Here the CDR3 DNA reads TGTGCCAGCAGCCCAGGGGACCCAATTTACAAGGCTGAAGCTTTCTTT.